A selection of T cell receptor beta chains follows, all from one sample in a study of blood T cell repertoires in COVID-19. Using immunoSEQ multiplex PCR, the repertoire was profiled, and TCRdb retains in-frame clones only, with some absent. Of roughly 14,000 clones in the sample, just under 90% are singletons; the top ten hold about 30%. Sequencing was done on a sample of peripheral blood. The receptor source for this set is a human donor in a cohort sampled during active COVID-19. The CDR3 runs from the conserved cysteine through the conserved F or W. The D gene is left open where the match is weak. Clone sizes are given selectively: once, few, many, or a class where the clone is expanded.

TRBV7-6	-	TRBJ2-6	-	TGTGCCAGCAGCTTTATCTCTGGGGCCAACGTCCTGACTTTC	CASSFISGANVLTF
TRBV24-1	-	TRBJ1-2	TRBD1	TGTGCCACCAGCGACTACAGGGGCGACTACACCTTC	CATSDYRGDYTF
TRBV2	-	TRBJ2-1	-	TGTGCCAGCAGGGTAGACTCCGGGGGAGACAATGAGCAGTTCTTC	CASRVDSGGDNEQFF
TRBV30	-	TRBJ1-2	-	TGTGCCGGGATGCAGACAGAGAGCTATGGCTACACCTTC	CAGMQTESYGYTF
TRBV7-3	-	TRBJ1-1	-	TGTGCCAGCAGCTCCGCCGCCAGAGGCACTGAAGCTTTCTTT	CASSSAARGTEAFF
TRBV7-2	-	TRBJ2-5	TRBD1	TGTGCCAGCAGCCCCCGTACAGGGGGGAAAGAGACCCAGTACTTC	CASSPRTGGKETQYF
TRBV24-1	-	TRBJ2-3	-	TGTGCCACCAGTGAATCCCAAACAGCGGCAGATACGCAGTATTTT	CATSESQTAADTQYF
TRBV11-2	few	TRBJ1-5	TRBD1	TGTGCCAGCAGCCGGACAGGGGGCGGCGAAGGGAATCAGCCCCAGCATTTT	CASSRTGGGEGNQPQHF
TRBV6-4	-	TRBJ2-6	TRBD1	TGTGCCAGCAGTGGGACAGGGGGCACTGGGGCCAACGTCCTGACTTTC	CASSGTGGTGANVLTF
TRBV6-5	-	TRBJ1-1	-	TGTGCCAGCAGCCAAGAAAGCCCAGGGAAAGGAGCTTTCTTT	CASSQESPGKGAFF
TRBV9	-	TRBJ1-3	-	TGTGCCAGCAGCGAAGAGGGGGGGCTAAGTGGGGACACCATATATTTT	CASSEEGGLSGDTIYF
TRBV7-3	-	TRBJ1-2	TRBD1	TGTGCCAGCAGCTTAACTAGGGACAGGGGTAGGAACTATGGCTACACCTTC	CASSLTRDRGRNYGYTF
TRBV24-1	-	TRBJ2-5	TRBD2	TGTGCCACCAGTGTGCGGGGAGGGCGCTACCAAGAGACCCAGTACTTC	CATSVRGGRYQETQYF
TRBV6-5	-	TRBJ2-1	TRBD1	TGTGCCAGCAGTTACGGACAGGGTGTTTTGAATGAGCAGTTCTTC	CASSYGQGVLNEQFF
TRBV5-1	once	TRBJ2-3	-	TGCGCCAGCAGCCCGCGTTACGGAGATACGCAGTATTTT	CASSPRYGDTQYF
TRBV2	-	TRBJ1-2	TRBD1	TGTGCCAGCAGTGTTGACAGGGACGGCTACACCTTC	CASSVDRDGYTF
TRBV7-3	-	TRBJ2-3	TRBD1	TGTGCCAGCAGCTTATTCGGGACAGGGGGCGACACAGATACGCAGTATTTT	CASSLFGTGGDTDTQYF
TRBV15	-	TRBJ1-5	-	TGTGCCACCAGCAGAGATGGAACAGGGCTCTATCAGCCCCAGCATTTT	CATSRDGTGLYQPQHF
TRBV6-5	-	TRBJ2-1	TRBD2	TGTGCCAGCAGTCGGGGACTAGCGCCTAATGAGCAGTTCTTC	CASSRGLAPNEQFF
TRBV4-1	-	TRBJ2-3	-	TGCGCCAGCAGCGGGAGGTCTGGCACAGATACGCAGTATTTT	CASSGRSGTDTQYF
TRBV24-1	-	TRBJ1-2	TRBD1	TGTGCCACCAGTGATAACAGGGGGCTTGGAGGCTACACCTTC	CATSDNRGLGGYTF
TRBV24-1	-	TRBJ1-1	-	TGTGCCACCAGTCGAGGGGGGAACACTGAAGCTTTCTTT	CATSRGGNTEAFF
TRBV6-1	-	TRBJ1-1	-	TGTGCCAGCAGTGAATCGGAGGGGCTTGCCACTGAAGCTTTCTTT	CASSESEGLATEAFF
TRBV12-3/TRBV12-4	-	TRBJ1-1	-	TGTGCCAGCAGTTTAATTTCGGGGGGAGCTTTCTTT	CASSLISGGAFF
TRBV7-6	-	TRBJ2-5	TRBD2	TGTGCCAGCAGCTTAGTCCCTCGACTAGCGGGAGTGTGGGAGACCCAGTACTTC	CASSLVPRLAGVWETQYF
TRBV2	-	TRBJ2-1	TRBD2	TGTGCCAGCAATCCGGGACTAGCGAGAAATGAGCAGTTCTTC	CASNPGLARNEQFF
TRBV27	-	TRBJ1-2	TRBD1	TGTGCCAGCAGTCAGACAGGGGCCAACTATGGCTACACCTTC	CASSQTGANYGYTF
TRBV18	-	TRBJ2-5	TRBD1	TGTGCCAGCTCACAGGGGGCTTTGGAGACCCAGTACTTC	CASSQGALETQYF
TRBV6-2/TRBV6-3	-	TRBJ2-7	TRBD2	TGTGCCAGCAGTTACGTCAGCCCCGGGGAGGGGGAGCAGTACTTC	CASSYVSPGEGEQYF
TRBV4-2	-	TRBJ1-2	TRBD1	TGTGCCAGCAGCCAACCCCCGGGGGTCCCAGGGGGAGGCTATGGCTACACCTTC	CASSQPPGVPGGGYGYTF
TRBV25-1	-	TRBJ2-1	-	TGTGCCAGCAGTGACGTTTTCGACAATGAGCAGTTCTTC	CASSDVFDNEQFF
TRBV27	once	TRBJ2-5	TRBD2	TGTGCCAGCAGTTTTACTAGCGGGGGGGCCCGAGAGACCCAGTACTTC	CASSFTSGGARETQYF
TRBV28	-	TRBJ1-5	-	TGTGCCAGCAGCCCGAGTTATAGCAATCAGCCCCAGCATTTT	CASSPSYSNQPQHF
TRBV2	-	TRBJ2-5	-	TGTGCCACACTTAAAGAGACCCAGTACTTC	CATLKETQYF